This T cell receptor beta chain was sequenced during a study of regulatory T cells in long-lasting Graves disease. This clonotype has at least ten counts. Relying on iRepertoire HTBI primers and Arm-PCR of CDR3 regions, the team built TCR beta libraries. Via MiXCR, TCRdb re-called the multiplex PCR reads, giving one row per CDR3 protein. Of hundreds of thousands of distinct CDR3 sequences in the sample, 16% are singletons; the top ten hold 15% to 20%. Time point noted: newly diagnosed GD, antithyroid drugs for less than 3 months. Making the TCR library involved RNA that had been extracted from PBMCs. The CDR3 extends over 12 amino acids. Germline V CDR1 and CDR2: MDHEN, SYDVKM. The V and J ends lost 6 bases and 4 bases respectively, with 9 bases between them. This same sample was also taken into another study, of T cells in Graves' hyperthyroidism and ophthalmopathy. From that study: Diagnoses used clinical symptoms, serum thyroxine and TRAb, thyroid ultrasound and orbital computed tomography. The HTBI primer set drove a first-round RT-PCR of the TCR CDR3.

This clonotype originated in a young woman with Graves disease. The sample here was peripheral blood mononuclear cells (PBMCs), taken at new diagnosis, from a patient treated with antithyroid drugs. The gene calls are TRBV28 and TRBJ2-5; tentatively, D is TRBD2 (5 bases). CDR3 DNA: TGTGCCAGCAGCCCCACTAGAGAGACCCAGTACTTC. Amino acids: CASSPTRETQYF.